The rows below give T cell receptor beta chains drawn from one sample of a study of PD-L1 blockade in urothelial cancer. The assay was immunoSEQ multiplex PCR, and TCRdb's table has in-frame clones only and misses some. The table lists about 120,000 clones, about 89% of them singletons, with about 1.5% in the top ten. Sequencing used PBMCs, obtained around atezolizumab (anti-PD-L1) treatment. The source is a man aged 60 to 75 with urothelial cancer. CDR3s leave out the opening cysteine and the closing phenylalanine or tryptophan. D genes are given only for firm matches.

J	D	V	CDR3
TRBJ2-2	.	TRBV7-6	ASSLAQGGELF
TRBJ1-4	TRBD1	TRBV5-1	ASSTDRVEKLF
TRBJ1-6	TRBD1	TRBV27	ASSLWDSDSPLH
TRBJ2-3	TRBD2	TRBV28	ASAPEREPPTDTQY
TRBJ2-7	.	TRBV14	ASSQEPPGAGEQY
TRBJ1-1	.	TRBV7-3	ASSLVGGGVAF
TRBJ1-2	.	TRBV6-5	ASSYLTRGEDGYT
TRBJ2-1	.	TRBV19	ASSIQASRYNEQF
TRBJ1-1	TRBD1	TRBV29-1	SVSPGQGAEAF
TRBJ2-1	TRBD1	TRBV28	ASRGPGQAHSYNEQF
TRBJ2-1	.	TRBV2	ASSPDYASSYNEQF
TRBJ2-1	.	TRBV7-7	ASSREPSGEQF
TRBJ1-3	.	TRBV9	ASSVSGADSGNTIY
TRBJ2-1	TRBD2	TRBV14	ASSQGGTSVALEQF
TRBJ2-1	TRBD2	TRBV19	ATRPGLSLSSYNEQF
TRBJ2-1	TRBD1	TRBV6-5	ASSRDRTYNEQF
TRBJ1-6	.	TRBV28	ASSPSTRLNSPLH
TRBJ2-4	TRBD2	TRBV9	ASSSPGGENIQY
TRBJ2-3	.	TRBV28	ASSPQAASTDTQY
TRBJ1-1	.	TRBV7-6	ASSRGPMNTEAF
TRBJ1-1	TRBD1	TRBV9	ASSVGDRVRAEAF
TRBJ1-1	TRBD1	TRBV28	ASRYTGGRGNTEAF